This TCR beta chain was captured by sequencing in a study of blood T cell repertoires in COVID-19. This clone has more than one count but fewer than ten. Produced via immunoSEQ multiplex PCR; TCRdb's table is partial and in-frame only. In the table there are more than 85,000 clones, roughly 75% of which are singletons. The CDR3 covers 14 residues. V lost 2 bases and J lost 0, with 8 bases in between. Germline V lookup: CDR1 SGHTA, CDR2 FQGNSA. This sequence originates from a woman in her fifties or sixties with acute or convalescent COVID-19. The specimen was peripheral blood. The J gene is TRBJ2-7, the V gene TRBV7-2; unclear D gene. The CDR3 DNA follows: TGTGCCAGCAGCTTAAAGTTAGACTCCTACGAGCAGTACTTC. It is translated as CASSLKLDSYEQYF.